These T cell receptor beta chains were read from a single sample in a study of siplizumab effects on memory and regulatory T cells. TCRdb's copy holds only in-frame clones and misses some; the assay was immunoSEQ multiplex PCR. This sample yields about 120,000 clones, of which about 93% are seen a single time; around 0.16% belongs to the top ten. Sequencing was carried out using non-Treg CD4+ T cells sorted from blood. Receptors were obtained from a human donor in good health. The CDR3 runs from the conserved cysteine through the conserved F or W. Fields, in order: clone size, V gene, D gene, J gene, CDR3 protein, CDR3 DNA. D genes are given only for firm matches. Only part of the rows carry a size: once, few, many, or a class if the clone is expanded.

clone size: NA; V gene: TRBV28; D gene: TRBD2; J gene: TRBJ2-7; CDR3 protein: CASSRGASGGYEQYF; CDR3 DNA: TGTGCCAGCAGCCGGGGGGCTAGCGGGGGCTACGAGCAGTACTTC
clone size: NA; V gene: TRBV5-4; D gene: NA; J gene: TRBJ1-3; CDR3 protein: CASSLPAGGRGNTIYF; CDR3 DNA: TGTGCCAGCAGCTTGCCGGCGGGGGGGCGAGGAAACACCATATATTTT
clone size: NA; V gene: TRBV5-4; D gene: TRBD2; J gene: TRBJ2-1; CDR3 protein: CASSPYTGTSGVDEQFF; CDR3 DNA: TGTGCCAGCAGCCCCTATACCGGGACTAGCGGGGTCGATGAGCAGTTCTTC
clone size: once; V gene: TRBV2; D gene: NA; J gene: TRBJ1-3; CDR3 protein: CASSEEQGTGNTIYF; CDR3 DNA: TGTGCCAGCAGTGAAGAGCAAGGTACTGGAAACACCATATATTTT
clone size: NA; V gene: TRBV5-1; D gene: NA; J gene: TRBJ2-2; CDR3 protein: CASSLAWPGPDGELFF; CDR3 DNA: TGCGCCAGCAGCTTGGCATGGCCAGGTCCGGACGGGGAGCTGTTTTTT
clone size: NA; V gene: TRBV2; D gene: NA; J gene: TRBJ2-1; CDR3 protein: CASSGDTSSYNEQFF; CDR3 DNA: TGTGCCAGCAGTGGGGACACCAGCTCCTACAATGAGCAGTTCTTC
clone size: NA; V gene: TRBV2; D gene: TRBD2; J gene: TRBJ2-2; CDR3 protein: CASRTSGRNTGELFF; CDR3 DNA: TGTGCCAGCAGGACTAGCGGGCGGAACACCGGGGAGCTGTTTTTT
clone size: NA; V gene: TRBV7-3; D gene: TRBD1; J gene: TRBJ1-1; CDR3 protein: CASSLMAGGGNTEAFF; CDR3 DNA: TGTGCCAGCAGCTTAATGGCAGGGGGCGGGAACACTGAAGCTTTCTTT
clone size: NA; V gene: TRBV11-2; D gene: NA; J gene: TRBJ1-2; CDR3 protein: CASSTLQEPYGYTF; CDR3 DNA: TGTGCCAGCAGCACTTTACAGGAGCCCTATGGCTACACCTTC
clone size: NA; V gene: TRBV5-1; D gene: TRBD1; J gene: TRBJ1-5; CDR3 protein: CASSLGTGNQPQHF; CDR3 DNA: TGCGCCAGCAGCTTGGGGACAGGAAATCAGCCCCAGCATTTT
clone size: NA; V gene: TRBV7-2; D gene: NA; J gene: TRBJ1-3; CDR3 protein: CASSLGRGSGNTIYF; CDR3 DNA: TGTGCCAGCAGCTTAGGGCGGGGTTCGGGAAACACCATATATTTT